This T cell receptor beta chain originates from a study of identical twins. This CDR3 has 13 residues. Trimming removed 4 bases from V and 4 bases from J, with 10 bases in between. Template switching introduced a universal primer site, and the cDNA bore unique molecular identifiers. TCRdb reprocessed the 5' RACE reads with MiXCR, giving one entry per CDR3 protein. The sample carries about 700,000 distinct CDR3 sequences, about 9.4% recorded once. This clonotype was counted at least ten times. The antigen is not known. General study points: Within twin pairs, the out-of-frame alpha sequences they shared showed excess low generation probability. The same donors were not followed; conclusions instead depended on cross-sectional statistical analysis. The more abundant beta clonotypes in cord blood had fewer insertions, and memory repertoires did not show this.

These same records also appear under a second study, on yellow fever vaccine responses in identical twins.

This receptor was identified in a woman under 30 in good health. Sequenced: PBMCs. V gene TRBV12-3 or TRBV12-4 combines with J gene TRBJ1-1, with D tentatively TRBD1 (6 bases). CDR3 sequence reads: CASSWTALTEAFF. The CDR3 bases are TGTGCCAGCAGTTGGACAGCTCTCACTGAAGCTTTCTTT.